Listed below are T cell receptor beta chains from one sample, sequenced in a study of PD-1 blockade in classical Hodgkin lymphoma. Sequencing used immunoSEQ multiplex PCR; TCRdb keeps in-frame clones, though not all of them. The sample includes 25,000 to 30,000 clones, nearly 80% of them seen just once. This material consisted of peripheral blood mononuclear cells (PBMCs), taken before the second cycle of nivolumab. These receptors were collected from a human donor with classical Hodgkin lymphoma. CDR3s include the opening cysteine and the closing phenylalanine or tryptophan. The order of the fields is clone size, J gene, V gene, D gene, CDR3 DNA, CDR3 protein. The D gene is left open where the match is weak. Rows give clone size only sometimes, using once, few, many, or a class for an expanded clone.

. | TRBJ1-1 | TRBV5-1 | . | TGCGCCAGCAGCTTGGCAGGGGTTGGCACTGAAGCTTTCTTT | CASSLAGVGTEAFF
. | TRBJ1-1 | TRBV4-1 | . | TGCGCCAGCAGCCAGAACGAGATGTACACTGAAGCTTTCTTT | CASSQNEMYTEAFF
. | TRBJ1-1 | TRBV4-2 | TRBD1 | TGTGCCAGCAGCCAAGCCGGGACAGCGAACACTGAAGCTTTCTTT | CASSQAGTANTEAFF
once | TRBJ1-3 | TRBV7-2 | . | TGTGCCAGCAGCGTAATGACAGCGAGCTCTGGAAACACCATATATTTT | CASSVMTASSGNTIYF
. | TRBJ1-3 | TRBV5-1 | . | TGCGCCAGCAGCTTTGATAGCTCTGGAAACACCATATATTTT | CASSFDSSGNTIYF
. | TRBJ2-7 | TRBV5-3 | . | TGTGCCAGCAGCTTGGCTTTCGGACCAGGCGAGCAGTACTTC | CASSLAFGPGEQYF
. | TRBJ2-7 | TRBV6-6 | . | TGTGCCAGCAGTTACTTTTCAGGGAATCGGGAGCAGTACTTC | CASSYFSGNREQYF
. | TRBJ1-1 | TRBV19 | . | TGTGCCAGTAGTATATCGGGCGGGAACACTGAAGCTTTCTTT | CASSISGGNTEAFF
. | TRBJ2-7 | TRBV15 | . | TGTGCCACCAGCAGAGATCCGGGTCCCTGCGAGCAGTACTTC | CATSRDPGPCEQYF
. | TRBJ2-1 | TRBV6-5 | . | TGTGCCAGCAGGAAAGGGGGTTTCAATGAGCAGTTCTTC | CASRKGGFNEQFF
. | TRBJ1-4 | TRBV4-1 | . | TGCGCCAGCAGCCATGTATCACACGCAGGGAATGAAAAACTGTTTTTT | CASSHVSHAGNEKLFF
medium-sized | TRBJ1-2 | TRBV6-1 | . | TGTGCCAGCAGTCTCGAAGAAGACGTAGGCTACACCTTC | CASSLEEDVGYTF
. | TRBJ2-2 | TRBV1 | . | TGCACCAGCAGCCCACGTAATTTAAGGGGCAACACCGGGGAGCTGTTTTTT | CTSSPRNLRGNTGELFF
. | TRBJ2-1 | TRBV19 | TRBD1 | TGTGCCAGTAGTATAGACCATTTGGACAGGGGGGCCTACAATGAGCAGTTCTTC | CASSIDHLDRGAYNEQFF
. | TRBJ1-2 | TRBV7-8 | TRBD1 | TGTGCCAGCAAACAGGGGGACTATGGCTACACCTTC | CASKQGDYGYTF
. | TRBJ2-6 | TRBV2 | . | TGTGCCAGCAGTGGGGGAGGGGGGCCTGGGGCCAACGTCCTGACTTTC | CASSGGGGPGANVLTF
. | TRBJ1-1 | TRBV7-8 | . | TGTGCCAGCAGCTTAGCCCAGACAAACACTGAAGCTTTCTTT | CASSLAQTNTEAFF
. | TRBJ2-3 | TRBV12-5 | TRBD2 | TGTGCTAGTCCCCCGGCGGGGGGGAGCACAGATACGCAGTATTTT | CASPPAGGSTDTQYF
. | TRBJ1-1 | TRBV18 | . | TGTGCCAGCTCACCCTCTGAGGGGAAGCCTGAAGCTTTCTTT | CASSPSEGKPEAFF
. | TRBJ1-2 | TRBV27 | . | TGTGCCAGCAGGATGACTGGGGGGGAAGGCTACACCTTC | CASRMTGGEGYTF
. | TRBJ2-1 | TRBV18 | TRBD1 | TGTGCCAGCTCACCACGACAGGGGGCGAGCAATGAGCAGTTCTTC | CASSPRQGASNEQFF
. | TRBJ2-3 | TRBV30 | . | TGTGCCTGGAGTGCAAGTAACCCAGATACGCAGTATTTT | CAWSASNPDTQYF
. | TRBJ2-1 | TRBV11-2 | . | TGTGCCAGCAGCTTAGAGGGACGGGGGGAGCAGTTCTTC | CASSLEGRGEQFF
. | TRBJ2-3 | TRBV7-9 | . | TGTGCCAGCAGCTTAACAGGGCCGCAGTATTTT | CASSLTGPQYF
. | TRBJ2-5 | TRBV5-8 | . | TGTGCCAGCAGCTTGATTATCAGGGGAGAGACCCAGTACTTC | CASSLIIRGETQYF
. | TRBJ2-3 | TRBV10-3 | TRBD2 | TGTGCCATCAGTGGGCTAGCGGGGGGTGATACGCAGTATTTT | CAISGLAGGDTQYF
. | TRBJ2-1 | TRBV9 | . | TGTGCCAGCAGCGTAGGCGGGCTAAGGAATGTCAATGAGCAGTTCTTC | CASSVGGLRNVNEQFF
. | TRBJ1-2 | TRBV27 | . | TGTGCCAGCAGTTTACAGCCTAACTATGGCTACACCTTC | CASSLQPNYGYTF
. | TRBJ2-3 | TRBV7-8 | . | TGTGCCAGCAGCTTATCTCCCGCTAGCGCAGATACGCAGTATTTT | CASSLSPASADTQYF
. | TRBJ1-2 | TRBV10-3 | . | TGTGCCATCAGTGAAGGTGATATTAACTATGGCTACACCTTC | CAISEGDINYGYTF
. | TRBJ2-3 | TRBV15 | TRBD2 | TGTGCCACCAGCACAGGACTAGCGGCAGATACGCAGTATTTT | CATSTGLAADTQYF
. | TRBJ1-2 | TRBV5-1 | . | TGCGCCAGCAGCTGGAGGGGAGAAGCTAACTATGGCTACACCTTC | CASSWRGEANYGYTF
. | TRBJ2-1 | TRBV19 | . | TGTGCCAGCCCAGGGGGGGGGCATGAGCAGTTCTTC | CASPGGGHEQFF
. | TRBJ2-7 | TRBV7-2 | . | TGTGCCAGCAGCTTAAGGAGGCGCGGGACTTCCCCCTACGAGCAGTACTTC | CASSLRRRGTSPYEQYF
. | TRBJ1-2 | TRBV7-8 | . | TGTGCCAGCAGCTTAATGGCAGGCCCAACTAACTATGGCTACACCTTC | CASSLMAGPTNYGYTF
. | TRBJ1-1 | TRBV5-1 | TRBD1 | TGCGCCAGCAGCAGGGACAGGGGAACTGAAGCTTTCTTT | CASSRDRGTEAFF
. | TRBJ1-2 | TRBV10-3 | . | TGTGCCATCAGGGCGGGGTACAGGGCAACCAACTATGGCTACACCTTC | CAIRAGYRATNYGYTF
. | TRBJ1-2 | TRBV5-1 | . | TGCGCCAGCAGCTTGGCGACAGGAGTTGATGGCTACACCTTC | CASSLATGVDGYTF
. | TRBJ2-7 | TRBV23-1 | TRBD1 | TGCGCCAGCAGTCAGGGGGGACAGGGTTGTAACGAGCAGTACTTC | CASSQGGQGCNEQYF
few | TRBJ2-2 | TRBV28 | TRBD1 | TGTGCCACCCGACAGGGGTCGAACACCGGGGAGCTGTTTTTT | CATRQGSNTGELFF
. | TRBJ1-5 | TRBV19 | . | TGTGCCAGTAGCCCAGGACGGTCTAATCAGCCCCAGCATTTT | CASSPGRSNQPQHF
few | TRBJ2-7 | TRBV20-1 | . | TGCAGTGGACTGTTGGGGTCCGAGCAGTACTTC | CSGLLGSEQYF
few | TRBJ2-7 | TRBV7-7 | . | TGTGCTAGCAGCTTTGGACCGGACTCCTACGAGCAGTACTTC | CASSFGPDSYEQYF
. | TRBJ1-1 | TRBV11-2 | . | TGTGCCTCCCTAGGGCGTGAGAACACTGAAGCTTTCTTT | CASLGRENTEAFF
. | TRBJ2-4 | TRBV28 | . | TGTGCCAGCAGTTCCCCTGCGGTAGCCAAAAACATTCAGTACTTC | CASSSPAVAKNIQYF
. | TRBJ1-3 | TRBV7-3 | . | TGTGCCAGCAGCCCCGGCCCCTCTGGAAACACCATATATTTT | CASSPGPSGNTIYF
once | TRBJ2-7 | TRBV2 | . | TGTGCCAGCAGGAGGGGTGGGGCAGGGGCCGAGCAGTACTTC | CASRRGGAGAEQYF
. | TRBJ2-5 | TRBV21-1 | . | TGTGCCAGCCTGCACAGCATCCAAGAGACCCAGTACTTC | CASLHSIQETQYF
. | TRBJ1-1 | TRBV5-1 | TRBD1 | TGCGCCAGCAGCTTGTCTTCGGGACAGGCGAACACTGAAGCTTTCTTT | CASSLSSGQANTEAFF